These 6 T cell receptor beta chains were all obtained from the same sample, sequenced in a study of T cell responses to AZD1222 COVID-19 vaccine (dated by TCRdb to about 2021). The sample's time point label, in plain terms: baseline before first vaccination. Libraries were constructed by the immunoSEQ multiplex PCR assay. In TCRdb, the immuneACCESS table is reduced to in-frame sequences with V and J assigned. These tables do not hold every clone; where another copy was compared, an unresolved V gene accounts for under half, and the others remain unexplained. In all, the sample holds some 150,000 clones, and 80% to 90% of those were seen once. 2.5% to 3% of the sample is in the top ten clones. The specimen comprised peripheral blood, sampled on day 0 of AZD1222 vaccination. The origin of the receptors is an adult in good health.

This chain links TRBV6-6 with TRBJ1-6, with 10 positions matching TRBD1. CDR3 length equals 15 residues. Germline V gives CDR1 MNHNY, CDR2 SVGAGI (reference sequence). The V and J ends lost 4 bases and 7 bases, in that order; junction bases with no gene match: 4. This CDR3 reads CASSSPGQGNSPLHF. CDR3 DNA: TGTGCCAGCAGTTCTCCGGGACAGGGGAATTCACCCCTCCACTTT.

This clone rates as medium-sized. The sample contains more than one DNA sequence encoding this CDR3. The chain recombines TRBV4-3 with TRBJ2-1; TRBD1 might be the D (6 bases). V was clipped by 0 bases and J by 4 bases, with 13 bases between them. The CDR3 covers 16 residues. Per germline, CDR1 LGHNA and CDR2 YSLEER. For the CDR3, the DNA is TGCGCCAGCAGCCAAGATAGAACAGGGCGGTACAATGAGCAGTTCTTC. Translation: CASSQDRTGRYNEQFF.

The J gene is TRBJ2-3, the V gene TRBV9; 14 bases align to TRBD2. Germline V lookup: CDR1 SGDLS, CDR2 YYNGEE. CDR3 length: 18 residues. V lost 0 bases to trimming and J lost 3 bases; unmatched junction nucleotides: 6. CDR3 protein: CASSVEHRTSGGTDTQYF. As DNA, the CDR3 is TGTGCCAGCAGCGTAGAGCACCGGACTAGCGGGGGGACAGATACGCAGTATTTT.

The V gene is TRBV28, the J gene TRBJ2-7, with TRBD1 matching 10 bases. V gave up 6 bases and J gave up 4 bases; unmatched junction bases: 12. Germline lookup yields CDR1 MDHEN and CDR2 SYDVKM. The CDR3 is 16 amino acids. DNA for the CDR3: TGTGCCAGCAGCCCAGAAGGGACAGGGGTGAAGTACGAGCAGTACTTC. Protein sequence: CASSPEGTGVKYEQYF.

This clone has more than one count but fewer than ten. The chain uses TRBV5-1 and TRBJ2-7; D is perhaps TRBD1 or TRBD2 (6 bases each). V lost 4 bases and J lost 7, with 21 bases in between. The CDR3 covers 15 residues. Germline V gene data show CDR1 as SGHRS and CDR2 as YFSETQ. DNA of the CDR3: TGCGCCAGCAGCCTAAGTAGGGGGGTCCCCCTAGAGCAGTACTTC. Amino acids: CASSLSRGVPLEQYF. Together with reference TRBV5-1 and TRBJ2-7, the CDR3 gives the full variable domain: KAGVTQTPRYLIKTRGQQVTLSCSPISGHRSVSWYQQTPGQGLQFLFEYFSETQRNKGNFPGRFSGRQFSNSRSEMNVSTLELGDSALYLCASSLSRGVPLEQYFGPGTRLTVT.

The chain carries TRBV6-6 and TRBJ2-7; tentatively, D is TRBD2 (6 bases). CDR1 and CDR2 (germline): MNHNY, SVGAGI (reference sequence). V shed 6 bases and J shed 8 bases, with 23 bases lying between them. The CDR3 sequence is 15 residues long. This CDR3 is CASRLSTGERTKQYF. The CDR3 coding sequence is TGTGCCAGCAGGCTCTCCACGGGAGAGCGTACGAAGCAGTACTTC.